This T cell receptor (beta chain) was found in a study of Graves' ophthalmopathy and Graves' hyperthyroidism (dated by TCRdb to between 2017 and 2018). Broadly, across the study: Peripheral blood was collected at initial diagnosis, before any treatment. TCR beta repertoire signatures were used to distinguish Graves' ophthalmopathy from Graves' hyperthyroidism and to predict progression to ophthalmopathy. T-cell repertoires of thyroid tissue and blood were compared in more than 5 hyperthyroidism patients. After sampling, hyperthyroidism patients received methimazole starting at 30 mg daily, and ophthalmopathy patients received high-dose intravenous methylprednisolone. To explore V-J signatures that separate ophthalmopathy from hyperthyroidism, a discovery set of about a hundred patients was enrolled, consisting of fewer than 45 with ophthalmopathy and some 56 with stable hyperthyroidism. In total, 135 blood samples were TCR-sequenced: 43 ophthalmopathy, under 85 hyperthyroidism and about 17 hyperthyroidism-to-ophthalmopathy patients. The approximately 97 discovery patients were randomly divided into training and test sets at a 7:3 ratio. An independent validation cohort was composed of some 19 hyperthyroidism patients and roughly 16 patients who later progressed from hyperthyroidism to ophthalmopathy. Results and caveats for the whole study, not just this receptor: Sample size was not statistically predetermined, and group allocation was not concealed from the investigators. The 13-signature model separated ophthalmopathy from stable hyperthyroidism with around 90% sensitivity and about 81% specificity in cross-validation, and 80%/75% in the test set. In validation, the model predicted ophthalmopathy progression with about 70% sensitivity and about 77% specificity; roughly eleven predicted patients were CT-confirmed with GO in a median of about 6.1 months. Most expanded thyroid clonotypes with frequency above 0.001 were also detected in blood, suggesting blood repertoires may reflect the thyroid immune response.

Cut back by 6 bases and 3 bases, the V and J ends lie 14 bases apart. Per the germline V gene, MNHEY is the CDR1 and SVGAGI is the CDR2. The CDR3 holds 14 amino acids from the cysteine to the phenylalanine. This entry keeps only the CDR3 DNA: 42 bases, framed from base 1. Stable hyperthyroidism was defined as no progression to ophthalmopathy within 18 months of follow-up. Hyperthyroidism patients were newly diagnosed, with disease duration under 2 months, and aged 18 to 65 years. Patients with other autoimmune diseases, uncontrolled infections, pregnancy or lactation were excluded from the study. Clinical symptoms, serum thyroxine, TRAb, thyroid ultrasound and orbital computed tomography formed the basis of the diagnosis. Using Ficoll-Paque density gradient centrifugation, PBMCs were isolated from 10 ml of fresh peripheral blood. Trizol reagent was used to extract the total RNA, and its quality was then checked on an Agilent 2100 Bioanalyzer.

In this sample, this clonotype turned up many times. Its antigen is not yet known. The record has no base qualities; no much larger clone is one base away. TCR beta CDR3 regions were amplified from RNA transcripts for repertoire sequencing. The first round of RT-PCR was done with HTBI primers and the Qiagen OneStep RT-PCR kit, and was followed by a second round of multiplex PCR, then size selection and purification. Libraries were sequenced paired-end with 100 bp reads on an Illumina HiSeq2000. Per the source publication's procedure: Reads were processed with SOAPnuke, discarding reads with adapters, uncalled bases, mean Phred below 15, or no exact constant-primer or identifier match. COPE v1.2.5 was used to merge the high-quality paired reads. Clonotypes were defined as unique nucleotide sequences and were aligned to IMGT TRB V, D and J references using MiTCR v1.1. Only V-J combinations with frequency above 0.0001 were analysed, covering around 99% of repertoires. A TCR clonal expansion and chaos score per V-J combination was defined as the ratio of F50 clonal expansion to chaos observed in the TCRdist matrix. Features were reduced by Welch's t-statistics and random forest to approximately 12 V-J combinations, which fed a naive Bayes classifier. Thyroid-blood repertoire similarity was quantified with the Morisita-Horn index. The public reads were run again by TCRdb, first through fastp at Q25 and then through MiXCR, and only productive beta chains were kept. Rows are unified per CDR3 protein, each entry keeping the most common DNA and genes. TCRdb, not the original authors, processed these V and J calls. This sample lists hundreds of thousands of distinct CDR3 sequences; around a fifth were detected once. Approximately 3.2% of the sample is held by the ten biggest clonotypes.

The sequence was collected from a woman aged 18-29 years with stable Graves' hyperthyroidism. Donor details come from another sample of the same person, matched by shared clones. The source material was peripheral blood. The sequence joins TRBV6-5 to TRBJ1-2; a tentative D match to TRBD1 spans 5 bases. The CDR3 here reads CASRASGTYYGYTF. The DNA sequence reads TGTGCCAGCAGGGCGTCCGGGACTTACTATGGCTACACCTTC.